This is a list of T cell receptor beta chains from one sample in a study of shared clonotypes between healthy human individuals. Data came from immunoSEQ multiplex PCR; TCRdb stores just in-frame clones and leaves some out. The sample lists roughly 2,500,000 clones; roughly 93% were seen once. The specimen sequenced was naive CD4+ T cells from PBMCs. The source of these receptors is a man between 18 and 35 years old in good health. Some clones in this sample may be carry-over from other donors' samples. CDR3s include the opening cysteine and the closing phenylalanine or tryptophan. D genes are given only for firm matches. Where a row states a size, it is once, few, many or the class of an expanded clone; other rows omit it.

d_call	j_call	clone_size	v_call	cdr3_nt	cdr3_aa
.	TRBJ2-3	.	TRBV12-5	TGTGCTAGTGTCGGGGGTATCTGGGATACGCAGTATTTT	CASVGGIWDTQYF
.	TRBJ2-1	.	TRBV6-6	TGTGCCAGCAGTCCGAGGGGACCCTACAATGAGCAGTTCTTC	CASSPRGPYNEQFF
.	TRBJ2-6	.	TRBV7-2	TGTGCCAGCAGCCCCCCCTTGGCCGGGGCCAACGTCCTGACTTTC	CASSPPLAGANVLTF
TRBD2	TRBJ2-3	.	TRBV19	TGTGCCAGTAGTACCGGACTAGTGGGCGATACGCAGTATTTT	CASSTGLVGDTQYF
.	TRBJ1-2	.	TRBV19	TGTGCCAGTAGTATGACATATACGAGGACAGAGGGTCATACCTTC	CASSMTYTRTEGHTF
.	TRBJ1-2	.	TRBV18	TGTGCCAGCTCACCCACCCTTGGGGATGGCTACACCTTC	CASSPTLGDGYTF
.	TRBJ2-3	.	TRBV6-1	TGTGCCAGCCGGACCCCCGCAGATACGCAGTATTTT	CASRTPADTQYF
TRBD2	TRBJ2-7	once	TRBV28	TGTGCCAGCAGTCCCCTCGCGGGAGCCTACGAGCAGTACTTC	CASSPLAGAYEQYF
.	TRBJ2-1	.	TRBV5-3	TGTGCCAGAAGCTTGGGCCGGCACAATGAGCAGTTCTTC	CARSLGRHNEQFF
.	TRBJ2-5	.	TRBV7-9	TGTGCCAGCAGCGCAAGCGTGGAGACCCAGTACTTC	CASSASVETQYF
.	TRBJ2-3	.	TRBV5-1	TGCGCCAGCAGCTTGGTGGGCAGCGGAGGGGGCACAGATACGCAGTATTTT	CASSLVGSGGGTDTQYF
TRBD2	TRBJ2-3	.	TRBV5-4	TGTGCCAGCAGCAACTACCTAGCGGGAGGGCCAGATACGCAGTATTTT	CASSNYLAGGPDTQYF
TRBD1	TRBJ1-5	.	TRBV5-1	TGCGCCAGCAGCCTGGGACAGGGGGCGAATCAGCCCCAGCATTTT	CASSLGQGANQPQHF
TRBD1	TRBJ2-7	.	TRBV5-1	TGCGCCAGCAGCTTCAAACAGGGGGGCGGCTACGAGCAGTACTTC	CASSFKQGGGYEQYF
.	TRBJ2-5	.	TRBV18	TGTGCCAGCTCACCACCGGGGGGCCGAGGGGAGACCCAGTACTTC	CASSPPGGRGETQYF
TRBD2	TRBJ2-3	.	TRBV4-3	TGCGCCAGCAGCCAATCGGGACTAGCGGGAGGGCCTGGCACAGATACGCAGTATTTT	CASSQSGLAGGPGTDTQYF
.	TRBJ2-2	.	TRBV7-2	TGTGCCAGCAGCTTATTTCCGAGTCCCGGGGAGCTGTTTTTT	CASSLFPSPGELFF
.	TRBJ1-5	.	TRBV9	TGTGCCAGCAGCGTAGGGCAGGGCCATTGGGAGCCCCAGCATTTT	CASSVGQGHWEPQHF
.	TRBJ1-4	.	TRBV2	TGTGCCAGCAGTGCAAATGAAAAACTGTTTTTT	CASSANEKLFF
.	TRBJ2-2	.	TRBV28	TGTGCCAGCACCCCTGGGAGGAGGAACACCGGGGAGCTGTTTTTT	CASTPGRRNTGELFF
TRBD2	TRBJ2-7	.	TRBV30	TGTGCCTGGACTGGGCTAGCGGGATACGAGCAGTACTTC	CAWTGLAGYEQYF
TRBD2	TRBJ2-1	.	TRBV27	TGTGCCAGCAGTTTATCGGTAGCGGGAGTCCGGGTTCGGAATGAGCAGTTCTTC	CASSLSVAGVRVRNEQFF
.	TRBJ2-2	.	TRBV15	TGTGCCACCAGCTTAATCCCGAACACCGGGGAGCTGTTTTTT	CATSLIPNTGELFF
.	TRBJ2-6	once	TRBV5-1	TGCGCCAGCAGTGGGGACGACTCTGGGGCCAACGTCCTGACTTTC	CASSGDDSGANVLTF
.	TRBJ2-7	.	TRBV9	TGTGCCAGCTCCCTAGGGTCGGCACCCTACGAGCAGTACTTC	CASSLGSAPYEQYF
.	TRBJ1-5	.	TRBV27	TGTGCCAGCAGTTTCCGTGATAGCAATCAGCCCCAGCATTTT	CASSFRDSNQPQHF
.	TRBJ2-3	.	TRBV5-1	TGCGCCAGCAGCTTGGAAGGCAGTTACGCAGATACGCAGTATTTT	CASSLEGSYADTQYF
.	TRBJ2-7	.	TRBV4-1	TGCGCCAGCAGCCCTTTTATGATTGGTAGCTCCTACGAGCAGTACTTC	CASSPFMIGSSYEQYF
TRBD1	TRBJ2-3	.	TRBV18	TGTGCCAGCAAAATTTCCGGGACAGGGATCGATACGCAGTATTTT	CASKISGTGIDTQYF
TRBD2	TRBJ2-3	.	TRBV7-6	TGTGCCAGCAGCTTAGTTCCAGCGGGAGGGGTCACAGATACGCAGTATTTT	CASSLVPAGGVTDTQYF
.	TRBJ2-7	.	TRBV28	TGTGCCAGCAGACGTGGGACTTCTACCTACGAGCAGTACTTC	CASRRGTSTYEQYF
.	TRBJ1-2	.	TRBV4-2	TGTGCCAGCAGCCAAGATCGGAAGGGCAATGGCTACACCTTC	CASSQDRKGNGYTF
.	TRBJ2-7	.	TRBV6-4	TGTGCCAGCAGCCTACAGACTGGGGAGCAGTACTTC	CASSLQTGEQYF
.	TRBJ1-1	.	TRBV10-3	TGTGCCATCAGTCGGGACACAAACACTGAAGCTTTCTTT	CAISRDTNTEAFF
.	TRBJ1-2	.	TRBV28	TGTGCCAGCAGTTTATTTCAGTCTAATAATGGCTACACCTTC	CASSLFQSNNGYTF
.	TRBJ2-3	.	TRBV6-5	TGTGCCAGCAGTTACTCGAACGCGGGTCGGGGCAGTACGCAGTATTTT	CASSYSNAGRGSTQYF
TRBD2	TRBJ2-2	.	TRBV7-9	TGTGCCAGCAGCCGGGGACTAGCGGGAGGCAACACCGGGGAGCTGTTTTTT	CASSRGLAGGNTGELFF
TRBD1	TRBJ2-7	.	TRBV5-1	TGCGCCAGCAGCTTGGGGGGGACAGGGCTCTCCTACGAGCAGTACTTC	CASSLGGTGLSYEQYF
.	TRBJ2-1	.	TRBV25-1	TGTGCCAGCAGTGAAACGGGGATTGAGCAGTTCTTC	CASSETGIEQFF
.	TRBJ2-5	.	TRBV14	TGTGCCAGCAGCCGAGCCAGGGGGGGCGTCCGGGAGACCCAGTACTTC	CASSRARGGVRETQYF
TRBD2	TRBJ2-1	.	TRBV6-6	TGTGCCAGCAGCACTAGACTAGCGGGGTGGGGTGGTGAGCAGTTCTTC	CASSTRLAGWGGEQFF
.	TRBJ2-5	.	TRBV15	TGTGCCACCAGCAGAGTACGACAGCCAGAAGAGACCCAGTACTTC	CATSRVRQPEETQYF
.	TRBJ1-1	.	TRBV6-5	TGTGCCAGCAGTGAGGTCACTGAAGCTTTCTTT	CASSEVTEAFF
TRBD2	TRBJ2-7	.	TRBV9	TGTGCCAGCAGCGTTTCGTCTAGCGGGAGTGGAGAGCAGTACTTC	CASSVSSSGSGEQYF
TRBD1	TRBJ2-2	.	TRBV18	TGTGCCAGCTCACCTGGGACAGGAGGGACCGGGGAGCTGTTTTTT	CASSPGTGGTGELFF
.	TRBJ1-1	.	TRBV6-1	TGTGCCAGCAGCGAATCCGGGGGTAATGAAGCTTTCTTT	CASSESGGNEAFF